A single sample is the source of the 19 T cell receptor beta chains below, sequenced in a study of blood T cell repertoires in COVID-19. The assay was immunoSEQ multiplex PCR, and TCRdb's table has in-frame clones only and misses some. The sample shows 250,000 to 300,000 clones, around 90% of them seen only once. The sequenced sample was peripheral blood. These receptors all stem from a woman aged 50 to 60 who had recovered from COVID-19.

This clone was seen more than once but under ten times. The rearrangement links TRBV28 to TRBJ1-3; D call uncertain. Germline CDR1 reads MDHEN; CDR2 reads SYDVKM. This CDR3 spans 15 amino acids. V was cut by 3 bases and J by 4 bases, with 13 bases left in between. In DNA form, the CDR3 reads TGTGCCAGCAGTTTTCAGGCGGGGTACGGAAACACCATATATTTT. Protein sequence: CASSFQAGYGNTIYF.

The rearrangement links TRBV28 to TRBJ2-1, with 16 bases aligning to TRBD2. Trimming at V came to 5 bases and at J to 1 base, leaving 8 bases not matched to a gene. This CDR3 contains 19 residues. Germline CDR1 MDHEN, CDR2 SYDVKM. In nucleotides, the CDR3 is TGTGCCAGCAGTGCGGCGGGACTAGCGGGAGGGACTTCCTACAATGAGCAGTTCTTC. It yields the protein CASSAAGLAGGTSYNEQFF. The complete variable domain, with remaining parts taken from reference TRBV28 and TRBJ2-1, reads DVKVTQSSRYLVKRTGEKVFLECVQDMDHENMFWYRQDPGLGLRLIYFSYDVKMKEKGDIPEGYSVSREKKERFSLILESASTNQTSMYLCASSAAGLAGGTSYNEQFFGPGTRLTVL.

The chain is built from TRBV27 and TRBJ1-5; D uncertain. The germline V and J ends were trimmed by 6 bases and 3 bases, with 9 bases remaining between them. The V gene's germline CDR1 is MNHEY and CDR2 SMNVEV (reference sequence). This CDR3 contains 13 residues. CDR3 sequence (DNA): TGTGCCAGCAGCGTCGGTCTCAATCAGCCCCAGCATTTT. This gives the protein CASSVGLNQPQHF.

J is TRBJ2-1 and V is TRBV28, with 12 bases aligning to TRBD1. Germline CDR1 reads MDHEN; CDR2 reads SYDVKM. With V trimmed by 8 bases and J by 1 base, 3 bases remained unmatched. This CDR3 is built from 15 residues. The CDR3 bases are TGTGCCAGCGGGGACAGGGGGCCTTCCTACAATGAGCAGTTCTTC. Translating it yields CASGDRGPSYNEQFF. Combining the CDR3 with reference TRBV28 and TRBJ2-1 gives the whole variable domain DVKVTQSSRYLVKRTGEKVFLECVQDMDHENMFWYRQDPGLGLRLIYFSYDVKMKEKGDIPEGYSVSREKKERFSLILESASTNQTSMYLCASGDRGPSYNEQFFGPGTRLTVL.

The chain combines TRBV9 with TRBJ1-1; unclear D gene. CDR3 length equals 14 residues. The V and J ends lost 4 bases and 5 bases respectively, with 15 bases between them. Looked up from germline, CDR1 is SGDLS and CDR2 is YYNGEE. The CDR3 loop reads CASSIGPGGTEAFF. CDR3 DNA sequence: TGTGCCAGCAGCATCGGACCCGGAGGGACTGAAGCTTTCTTT.

V is TRBV7-2 and J is TRBJ2-1, with D possibly TRBD1 on 7 matching bases. In germline, CDR1 is SGHTA, CDR2 FQGNSA. The CDR3 length is 14 residues. Trimming stripped 5 bases from V and 5 bases from J, with 13 bases between. CDR3 in amino acids: CASSPSGGHNEQFF. For the CDR3, the DNA is TGTGCCAGCAGCCCTTCAGGGGGGCACAATGAGCAGTTCTTC.

The rearrangement joins TRBV5-1 to TRBJ2-1; TRBD1 matches at 10 bases. The CDR3 spans 14 residues. CDR1 SGHRS and CDR2 YFSETQ come from the germline V gene. J was trimmed by 7 bases and V by 3 bases; bases with no gene match: 4. DNA for the CDR3: TGCGCCAGCAGCTACCGGGACAGGGGTAATGAGCAGTTCTTC. Translating it yields CASSYRDRGNEQFF.

This clone was counted between two and nine times. The chain is built from TRBV6-2 or TRBV6-3 and TRBJ1-6; no firm D call. The V gene's germline CDR1 is MNHEY and CDR2 SVGEGT. The CDR3 covers 15 residues. Trimming stripped 6 bases from V and 8 bases from J, with 17 bases between. For the CDR3, the DNA is TGTGCCAGCAGCAGATTGGAGGGCCGCTATTCACCCCTCCACTTT. Translating it yields CASSRLEGRYSPLHF.

The chain combines TRBV9 with TRBJ1-2, with D perhaps matching TRBD1 (5 bases). V shed 2 bases and J shed 4 bases, with 12 bases lying between them. From germline, CDR1 is SGDLS and CDR2 YYNGEE. The CDR3 runs to 14 residues. This chain's CDR3 is CASSVQGGIYGYTF. The DNA for the CDR3 is TGTGCCAGCAGCGTTCAGGGTGGAATCTATGGCTACACCTTC.

The chain recombines TRBV11-1 with TRBJ2-5; 7 nucleotides agree with TRBD2. Germline V gene lookup returns CDR1 SGHAT and CDR2 FQDESV (reference sequence). This CDR3 spans 13 amino acids. The V and J ends lost 3 bases and 3 bases, in that order; junction bases with no gene match: 1. The CDR3 nucleotides are TGTGCCAGCAGCTTTCGGGGGGAAGAGACCCAGTACTTC. This sequence encodes CASSFRGEETQYF.

The chain is built from TRBV19 and TRBJ1-2, with no clear D. The germline gives CDR1 LNHDA, CDR2 SQIVND (reference sequence). V lost 2 bases and J lost 8, with 15 bases in between. The CDR3 has 14 amino acids. This CDR3 is CASSISGGPSGYTF. The DNA of the CDR3 is TGTGCCAGTAGTATAAGTGGAGGGCCATCGGGCTACACCTTC.

The chain recombines TRBV3-1 (or the pseudogene TRBV3-2) with TRBJ1-2; D perhaps matches TRBD1 (6 bases). V shed 4 bases and J shed 4 bases, with 16 bases lying between them. The germline V gene encodes CDR1 LGHDT and CDR2 YNNKEL (reference sequence). CDR3 size: 15 residues. For the CDR3, the DNA is TGTGCCAGCAGCCTCGCCTGGGGGCGTAGCTATGGCTACACCTTC. It encodes CASSLAWGRSYGYTF.

The chain carries TRBV6-1 and TRBJ1-6, with TRBD1 as a possible D gene (6 bases). From germline, CDR1 is MNHNS and CDR2 SASEGT. This CDR3 comprises 17 residues. With 4 bases removed from V and 0 bases from J, the gap between germline ends came to 13 bases. DNA for the CDR3: TGTGCCAGCAGTGCGGGGGGGCGCGTCTCCTATAATTCACCCCTCCACTTT. This codes for CASSAGGRVSYNSPLHF.

The chain carries TRBV30 and TRBJ2-7, with a weak D call TRBD1 (6 bases). Per the germline V gene, CDR1 is GTSNPN and CDR2 is SVGIG (reference sequence). The V gene lost 3 bases and the J gene lost 3 bases, with 15 bases spanning the gap. This CDR3 spans 14 amino acids. As DNA, the CDR3 is TGTGCCTGGAGGGCAATCGGGACAAACTACGAGCAGTACTTC. Its protein product is CAWRAIGTNYEQYF. The entire variable domain, with the rest obtained from reference TRBV30 and TRBJ2-7, is as follows: SQTIHQWPATLVQPVGSPLSLECTVEGTSNPNLYWYRQAAGRGLQLLFYSVGIGQISSEVPQNLSASRPQDRQFILSSKKLLLSDSGFYLCAWRAIGTNYEQYFGPGTRLTVT.

The chain joins TRBV28 to TRBJ1-2; D remains unclear. CDR1 is MDHEN, CDR2 SYDVKM, per germline. Trimming removed 6 bases from V and 8 bases from J, with 16 bases in between. CDR3 size: 13 residues. The CDR3 DNA reads as TGTGCCAGCAGACTCCCGCTCTTGGGCGGCTACACCTTC. This translates into CASRLPLLGGYTF.

In nucleotides, the CDR3 is TGCGCCAGCAGCCGGACTAGCGGGGACGAGGAGCTGTTTTTT. It is translated as CASSRTSGDEELFF. V and J are TRBV4-1 and TRBJ2-2; 12 positions agree with TRBD2. From germline, CDR1 is MGHRA and CDR2 YSYEKL. The CDR3 is made up of 14 amino acids. Trimming cost V 4 bases and J 10 bases; bases outside gene matches: 4.

V gene TRBV7-2 combines with J gene TRBJ1-3; TRBD1 is a possible D gene (5 bases). V shed 3 bases and J shed 0 bases, with 15 bases lying between them. Germline V gives CDR1 SGHTA, CDR2 FQGNSA. This CDR3 region has 17 residues. The DNA of the CDR3 is TGTGCCAGCAGCTTCGACATGACAGTTTACTCTGGAAACACCATATATTTT. Protein product: CASSFDMTVYSGNTIYF.

The genes are TRBV7-3 and TRBJ2-1; D is ambiguous. Germline V lookup: CDR1 SGHTA, CDR2 FQGTGA. This CDR3 comprises 15 residues. The germline V and J ends were trimmed by 3 bases and 7 bases, with 16 bases remaining between them. CDR3 protein: CASSFGPGYPNEQFF. CDR3 nucleotides: TGTGCCAGCAGCTTTGGCCCAGGATACCCAAATGAGCAGTTCTTC.

The chain is built from TRBV5-4 and TRBJ1-2, with D uncertain. Germline V gene sequence: CDR1 SGHNT, CDR2 YYREEE (reference sequence). The CDR3 is made up of 14 amino acids. Between the trimmed V and J ends, which lost 0 bases and 8 bases, there was a span of 14 bases. DNA for the CDR3: TGTGCCAGCAGCTTGGCCGGCATAGGAGGAGGCTACACCTTC. Translation gives CASSLAGIGGGYTF. The full variable domain, in which reference TRBV5-4 and TRBJ1-2 provide the parts outside the CDR3, is ETGVTQSPTHLIKTRGQQVTLRCSSQSGHNTVSWYQQALGQGPQFIFQYYREEENGRGNFPPRFSGLQFPNYSSELNVNALELDDSALYLCASSLAGIGGGYTFGSGTRLTVV.